This T cell receptor (beta chain) was found in a study of T cell responses to AZD1222 COVID-19 vaccine. Repertoires were generated with immunoSEQ multiplex PCR, while TCRdb's copy carries only in-frame clones and drops some. The sample lists 110,000 to 150,000 clones; about 94% were seen once. The CDR3 extends over 13 amino acids. V lost 4 bases and J lost 5, with 13 bases in between. CDR1 is SGHNT, CDR2 YYREEE, per germline (reference sequence). The chain recombines TRBV5-4 with TRBJ2-7; TRBD2 is a possible D gene (6 bases). The source material was peripheral blood, sampled on day 0 of AZD1222 vaccination. The receptor comes from an adult in good health. CDR3 in DNA: TGTGCCAGCAGCCGTAAGGAGGGGCACGAGCAGTACTTC. Protein: CASSRKEGHEQYF.